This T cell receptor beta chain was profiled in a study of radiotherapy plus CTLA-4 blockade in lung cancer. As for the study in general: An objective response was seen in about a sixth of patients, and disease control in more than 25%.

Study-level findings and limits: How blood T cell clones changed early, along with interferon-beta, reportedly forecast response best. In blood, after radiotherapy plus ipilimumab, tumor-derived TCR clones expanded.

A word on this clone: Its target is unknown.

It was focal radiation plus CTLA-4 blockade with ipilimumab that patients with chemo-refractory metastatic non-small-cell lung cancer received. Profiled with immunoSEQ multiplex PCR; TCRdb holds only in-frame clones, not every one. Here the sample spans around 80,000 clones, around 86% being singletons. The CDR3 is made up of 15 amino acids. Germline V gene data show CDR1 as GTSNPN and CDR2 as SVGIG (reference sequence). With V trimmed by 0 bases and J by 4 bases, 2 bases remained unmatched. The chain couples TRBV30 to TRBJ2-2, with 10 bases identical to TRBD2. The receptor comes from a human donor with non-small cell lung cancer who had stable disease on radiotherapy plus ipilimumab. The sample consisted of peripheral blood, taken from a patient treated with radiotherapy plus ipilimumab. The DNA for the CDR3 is TGTGCCTGGAGTGTACTAGCGGGGCCCACCGGGGAGCTGTTTTTT. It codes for CAWSVLAGPTGELFF.